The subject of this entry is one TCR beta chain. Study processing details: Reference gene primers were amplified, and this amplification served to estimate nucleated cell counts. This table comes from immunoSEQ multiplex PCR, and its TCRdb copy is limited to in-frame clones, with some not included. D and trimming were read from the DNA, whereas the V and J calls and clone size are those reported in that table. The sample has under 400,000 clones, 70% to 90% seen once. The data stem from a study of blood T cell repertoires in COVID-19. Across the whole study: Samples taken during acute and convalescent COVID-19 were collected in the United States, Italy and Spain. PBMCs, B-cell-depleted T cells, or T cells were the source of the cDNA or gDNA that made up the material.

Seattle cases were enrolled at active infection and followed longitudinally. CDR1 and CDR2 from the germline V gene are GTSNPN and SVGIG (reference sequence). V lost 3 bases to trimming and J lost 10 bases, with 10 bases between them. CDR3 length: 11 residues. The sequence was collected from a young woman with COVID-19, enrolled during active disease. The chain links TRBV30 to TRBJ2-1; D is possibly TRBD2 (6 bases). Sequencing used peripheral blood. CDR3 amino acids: CAWREGGEQFF. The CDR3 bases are TGTGCCTGGAGGGAGGGAGGAGAGCAGTTCTTC. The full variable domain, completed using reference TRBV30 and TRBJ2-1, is SQTIHQWPATLVQPVGSPLSLECTVEGTSNPNLYWYRQAAGRGLQLLFYSVGIGQISSEVPQNLSASRPQDRQFILSSKKLLLSDSGFYLCAWREGGEQFFGPGTRLTVL.